Included here is one T cell receptor (beta chain) sequence, with context. This sample is drawn from a study of cytomegalovirus exposure and HLA in healthy donors. This CDR3 region has 13 residues. Germline CDR1 and CDR2: MDHEN and SYDVKM. Trimming left V 10 bases short and J 7 bases short, with 19 bases between. The study ran its PCR with 60 Vbeta and 13 Jbeta primers. Profiled with immunoSEQ multiplex PCR; TCRdb holds only in-frame clones, not every one. The table has roughly 80,000 clones, approximately 61% seen once; the top ten hold around 7%. The chain links TRBV28 to TRBJ1-2; D is possibly TRBD1 (5 bases). This sequence was found in a woman aged 45-65 years in good health and CMV-seropositive. Specimen: PBMCs. CDR3 residues: CATPRGDELGYTF. CDR3 sequence (DNA): TGTGCCACCCCTCGCGGGGACGAACTTGGCTACACCTTC.